This TCR beta chain was obtained from a study of OX40 agonist ivuxolimab in advanced cancers. The wider study: Every 2 weeks, ivuxolimab was infused into the patients intravenously at between 0.01 and 10 mg/kg. Findings of the study overall: Doses of 0.1 to 3.0 mg/kg were accompanied by clonal expansion of CD4+ and CD8+ blood T cells by week 6. Compared with others, partial responders at 0.1-3.0 mg/kg displayed clonal expansion among the lowest.

With respect to this clone: Its antigen is undetermined.

J gave up 5 bases and V 6 bases, and 11 bases lay outside the gene matches. The CDR3 contains 15 residues. The germline gives CDR1 SGHTA, CDR2 FQGTGA. TCRdb's table, derived via immunoSEQ multiplex PCR, lists solely in-frame clones and lacks some. Of under 95,000 clones listed, about nine tenths are singletons. The gene calls are TRBV7-3 and TRBJ2-5, with 8 bases identical to TRBD2. Sample: CD4+ or CD8+ T cells sorted from blood, taken in a trial of the OX40 agonist ivuxolimab. This clonotype was sampled from an adult with an advanced solid tumor such as melanoma, head and neck, liver or kidney cancer. The CDR3 DNA is TGTGCCAGCAGACAAGGCGGGACTAGTGGGGAGACCCAGTACTTC. As protein: CASRQGGTSGETQYF.